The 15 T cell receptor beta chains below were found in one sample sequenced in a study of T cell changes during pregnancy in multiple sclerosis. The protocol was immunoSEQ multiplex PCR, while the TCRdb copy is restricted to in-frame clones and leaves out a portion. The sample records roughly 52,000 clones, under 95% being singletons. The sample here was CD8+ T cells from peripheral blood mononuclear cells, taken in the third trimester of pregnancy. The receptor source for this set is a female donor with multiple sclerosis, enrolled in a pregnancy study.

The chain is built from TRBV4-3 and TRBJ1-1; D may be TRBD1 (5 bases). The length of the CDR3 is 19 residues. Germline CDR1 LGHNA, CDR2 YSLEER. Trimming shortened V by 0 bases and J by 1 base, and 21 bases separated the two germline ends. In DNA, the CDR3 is TGCGCCAGCAGCCAAGATCGGGTGGGGACTCTATCAGAGAACACTGAAGCTTTCTTT. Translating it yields CASSQDRVGTLSENTEAFF.

The DNA for the CDR3 is TGTGCCAGCAGTTTATGGCCTAGCGGGACTTACAATGAGCAGTTCTTC. Amino acid sequence: CASSLWPSGTYNEQFF. The chain recombines TRBV27 with TRBJ2-1, with 9 bases identical to TRBD2. V lost 1 base to trimming and J lost 4 bases; unmatched junction nucleotides: 5. This CDR3 comprises 16 residues. Looked up from germline, CDR1 is MNHEY and CDR2 is SMNVEV (reference sequence).

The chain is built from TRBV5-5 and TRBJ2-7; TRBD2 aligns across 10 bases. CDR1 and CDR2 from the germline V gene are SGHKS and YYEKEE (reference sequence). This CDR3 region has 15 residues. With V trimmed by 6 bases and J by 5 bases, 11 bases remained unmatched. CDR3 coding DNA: TGTGCCAGCACCAAAGCCGGGCTAGCGGGAGACGAGCAGTACTTC. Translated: CASTKAGLAGDEQYF.

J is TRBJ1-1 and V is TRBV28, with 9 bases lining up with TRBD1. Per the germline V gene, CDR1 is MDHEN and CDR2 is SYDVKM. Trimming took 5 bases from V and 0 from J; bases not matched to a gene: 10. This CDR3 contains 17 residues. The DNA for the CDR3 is TGTGCCAGCAGTGTGATGAAGGGACAGGGAATGAACACTGAAGCTTTCTTT. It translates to CASSVMKGQGMNTEAFF.

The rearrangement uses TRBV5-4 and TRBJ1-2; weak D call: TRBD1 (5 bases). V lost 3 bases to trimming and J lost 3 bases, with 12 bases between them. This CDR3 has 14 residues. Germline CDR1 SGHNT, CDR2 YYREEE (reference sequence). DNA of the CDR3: TGTGCCAGCAGCTCCCCAGGGTATGACTATGGCTACACCTTC. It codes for CASSSPGYDYGYTF.

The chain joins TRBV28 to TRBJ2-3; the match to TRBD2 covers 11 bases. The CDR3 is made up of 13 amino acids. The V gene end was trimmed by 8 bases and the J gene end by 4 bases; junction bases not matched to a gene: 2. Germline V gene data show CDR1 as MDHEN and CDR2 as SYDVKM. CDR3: CASLAGGPDTQYF. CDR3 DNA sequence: TGTGCCAGCTTAGCGGGAGGGCCAGATACGCAGTATTTT.

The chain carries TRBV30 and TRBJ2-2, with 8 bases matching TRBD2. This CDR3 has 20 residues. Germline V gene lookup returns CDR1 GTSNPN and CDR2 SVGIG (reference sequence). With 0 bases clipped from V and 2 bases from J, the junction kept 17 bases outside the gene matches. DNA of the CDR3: TGTGCCTGGAGTGTATCGTGGCCAGCGCGGGAGGACCAAAACACCGGGGAGCTGTTTTTT. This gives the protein CAWSVSWPAREDQNTGELFF.

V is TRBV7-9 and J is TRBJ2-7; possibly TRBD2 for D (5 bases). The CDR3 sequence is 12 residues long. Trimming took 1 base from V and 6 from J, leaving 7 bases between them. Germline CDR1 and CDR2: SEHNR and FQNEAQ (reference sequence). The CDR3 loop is CASSLGGLEQYF. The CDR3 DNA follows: TGTGCCAGCAGCTTAGGAGGGCTCGAGCAGTACTTC. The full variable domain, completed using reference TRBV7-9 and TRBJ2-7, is DTGVSQNPRHKITKRGQNVTFRCDPISEHNRLYWYRQTLGQGPEFLTYFQNEAQLEKSRLLSDRFSAERPKGSFSTLEIQRTEQGDSAMYLCASSLGGLEQYFGPGTRLTVT.

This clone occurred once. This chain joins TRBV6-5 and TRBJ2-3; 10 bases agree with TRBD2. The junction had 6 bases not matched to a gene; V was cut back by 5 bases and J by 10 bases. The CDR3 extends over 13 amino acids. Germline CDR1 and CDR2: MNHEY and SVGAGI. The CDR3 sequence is CASSGPSGSSQYF. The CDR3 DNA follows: TGTGCCAGCAGTGGACCTAGCGGGAGTTCGCAGTATTTT.

Here the CDR3 reads CASGTFPAGANVLTF. In DNA, the CDR3 is TGTGCCAGCGGTACATTCCCCGCTGGGGCCAACGTCCTGACTTTC. The chain combines TRBV27 with TRBJ2-6; D is uncertain. Trimming shortened V by 8 bases and J by 2 bases, and 13 bases separated the two germline ends. The CDR3 has 15 amino acids. CDR1 and CDR2 from the germline V gene are MNHEY and SMNVEV (reference sequence).

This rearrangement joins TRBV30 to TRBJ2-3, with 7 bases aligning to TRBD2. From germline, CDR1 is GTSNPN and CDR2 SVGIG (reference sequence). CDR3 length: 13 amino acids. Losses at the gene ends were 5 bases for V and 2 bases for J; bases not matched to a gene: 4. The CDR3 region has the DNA TGTGCCTGGGGACTAGTTCTCACAGATACGCAGTATTTT. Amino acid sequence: CAWGLVLTDTQYF. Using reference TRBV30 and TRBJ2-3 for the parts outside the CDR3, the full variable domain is SQTIHQWPATLVQPVGSPLSLECTVEGTSNPNLYWYRQAAGRGLQLLFYSVGIGQISSEVPQNLSASRPQDRQFILSSKKLLLSDSGFYLCAWGLVLTDTQYFGPGTRLTVL.

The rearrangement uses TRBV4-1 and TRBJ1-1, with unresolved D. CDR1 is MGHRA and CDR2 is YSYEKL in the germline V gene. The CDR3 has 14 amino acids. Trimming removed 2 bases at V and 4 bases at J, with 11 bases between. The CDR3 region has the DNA TGCGCCAGCAGCCAACTAAGTGGAGGCACTGAAGCTTTCTTT. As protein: CASSQLSGGTEAFF.

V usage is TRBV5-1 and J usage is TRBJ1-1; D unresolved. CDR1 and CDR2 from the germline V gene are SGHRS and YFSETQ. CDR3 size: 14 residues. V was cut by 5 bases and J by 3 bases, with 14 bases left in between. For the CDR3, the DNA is TGCGCCAGCAGGCTGGGAGAGGGTGACACTGAAGCTTTCTTT. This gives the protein CASRLGEGDTEAFF.

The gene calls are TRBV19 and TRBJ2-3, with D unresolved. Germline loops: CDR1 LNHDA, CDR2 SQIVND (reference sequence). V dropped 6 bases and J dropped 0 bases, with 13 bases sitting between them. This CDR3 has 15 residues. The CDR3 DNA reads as TGTGCCAGTAGGCATGCGAGATATAGCACAGATACGCAGTATTTT. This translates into CASRHARYSTDTQYF.

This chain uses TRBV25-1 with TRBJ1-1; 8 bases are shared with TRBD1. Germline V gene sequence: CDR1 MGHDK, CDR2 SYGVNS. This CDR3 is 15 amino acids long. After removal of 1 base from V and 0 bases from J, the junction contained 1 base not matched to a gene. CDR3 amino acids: CASSESTGVNTEAFF. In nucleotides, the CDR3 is TGTGCCAGCAGTGAATCGACAGGGGTGAACACTGAAGCTTTCTTT.